This T cell receptor beta chain originates from a study of blood T cell repertoires in COVID-19. Study as a whole: Sites across the United States, Italy and Spain contributed samples from acute and convalescent COVID-19. The cDNA or gDNA used as material had been derived from T cells, B-cell-depleted T cells, or PBMCs.

Study processing details: Using reference gene primer amplification, nucleated cell counts were estimated. Libraries were prepared by immunoSEQ multiplex PCR; TCRdb keeps only in-frame clonotypes and omits some of them. The V and J calls and the clone size are those of that table, but D and trimming were determined from the DNA. The sample contains 200,000 to 300,000 clones, approximately 80% of which appear only once. The germline gives CDR1 SGDLS, CDR2 YYNGEE. The CDR3 is made up of 13 amino acids. The V gene lost 4 bases and the J gene lost 4 bases, with 11 bases spanning the gap. The V gene is TRBV9, the J gene TRBJ1-2, with unresolved D. This TCR was recovered from a man aged 55 to 70 with acute or convalescent COVID-19. Sequencing used peripheral blood. The CDR3 coding sequence is TGTGCCAGCAGCCCGCAGGACTTCTATGGCTACACCTTC. Translation gives CASSPQDFYGYTF.